This entry features one TCR beta chain sequence. This specimen belongs to a study of T-cell reconstitution after alpha-beta-depleted transplantation in children. TCRbeta library preparation incorporated unique molecular identifiers. TCRdb redid the calling of the PCR reads with MiXCR, one entry per CDR3 protein. Here the sample spans just over 350,000 distinct CDR3 sequences, roughly 13% being singletons. V gave up 0 bases and J gave up 6 bases, with 12 bases separating them. CDR3 length: 15 amino acids. CDR1 is LGHNA and CDR2 is YSLEER in the germline V gene. The V call is TRBV4-3, the J call TRBJ1-5, with a weak D call TRBD1 (5 bases). The sequence came from a human donor who donated a stem cell graft to a child with Fanconi anemia. The material was PBMCs, obtained from the stem cell graft. CDR3 sequence (DNA): TGCGCCAGCAGCCAAGACCGGGCAGGGCGTCAGCCCCAGCATTTT. Protein: CASSQDRAGRQPQHF.